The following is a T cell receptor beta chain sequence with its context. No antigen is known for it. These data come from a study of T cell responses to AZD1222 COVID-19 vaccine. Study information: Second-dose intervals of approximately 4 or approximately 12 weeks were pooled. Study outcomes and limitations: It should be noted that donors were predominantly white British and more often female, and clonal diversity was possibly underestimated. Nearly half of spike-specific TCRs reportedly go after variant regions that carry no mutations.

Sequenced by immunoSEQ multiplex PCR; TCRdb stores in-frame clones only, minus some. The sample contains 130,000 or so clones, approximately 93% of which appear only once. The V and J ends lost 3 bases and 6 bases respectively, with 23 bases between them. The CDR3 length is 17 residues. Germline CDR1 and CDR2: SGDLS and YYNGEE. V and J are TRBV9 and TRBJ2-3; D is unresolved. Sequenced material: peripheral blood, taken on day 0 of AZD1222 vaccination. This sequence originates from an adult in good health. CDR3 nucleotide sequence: TGTGCCAGCAGCGGAGGATCCGGGCCCCCGTTGTACGATACGCAGTATTTT. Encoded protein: CASSGGSGPPLYDTQYF.